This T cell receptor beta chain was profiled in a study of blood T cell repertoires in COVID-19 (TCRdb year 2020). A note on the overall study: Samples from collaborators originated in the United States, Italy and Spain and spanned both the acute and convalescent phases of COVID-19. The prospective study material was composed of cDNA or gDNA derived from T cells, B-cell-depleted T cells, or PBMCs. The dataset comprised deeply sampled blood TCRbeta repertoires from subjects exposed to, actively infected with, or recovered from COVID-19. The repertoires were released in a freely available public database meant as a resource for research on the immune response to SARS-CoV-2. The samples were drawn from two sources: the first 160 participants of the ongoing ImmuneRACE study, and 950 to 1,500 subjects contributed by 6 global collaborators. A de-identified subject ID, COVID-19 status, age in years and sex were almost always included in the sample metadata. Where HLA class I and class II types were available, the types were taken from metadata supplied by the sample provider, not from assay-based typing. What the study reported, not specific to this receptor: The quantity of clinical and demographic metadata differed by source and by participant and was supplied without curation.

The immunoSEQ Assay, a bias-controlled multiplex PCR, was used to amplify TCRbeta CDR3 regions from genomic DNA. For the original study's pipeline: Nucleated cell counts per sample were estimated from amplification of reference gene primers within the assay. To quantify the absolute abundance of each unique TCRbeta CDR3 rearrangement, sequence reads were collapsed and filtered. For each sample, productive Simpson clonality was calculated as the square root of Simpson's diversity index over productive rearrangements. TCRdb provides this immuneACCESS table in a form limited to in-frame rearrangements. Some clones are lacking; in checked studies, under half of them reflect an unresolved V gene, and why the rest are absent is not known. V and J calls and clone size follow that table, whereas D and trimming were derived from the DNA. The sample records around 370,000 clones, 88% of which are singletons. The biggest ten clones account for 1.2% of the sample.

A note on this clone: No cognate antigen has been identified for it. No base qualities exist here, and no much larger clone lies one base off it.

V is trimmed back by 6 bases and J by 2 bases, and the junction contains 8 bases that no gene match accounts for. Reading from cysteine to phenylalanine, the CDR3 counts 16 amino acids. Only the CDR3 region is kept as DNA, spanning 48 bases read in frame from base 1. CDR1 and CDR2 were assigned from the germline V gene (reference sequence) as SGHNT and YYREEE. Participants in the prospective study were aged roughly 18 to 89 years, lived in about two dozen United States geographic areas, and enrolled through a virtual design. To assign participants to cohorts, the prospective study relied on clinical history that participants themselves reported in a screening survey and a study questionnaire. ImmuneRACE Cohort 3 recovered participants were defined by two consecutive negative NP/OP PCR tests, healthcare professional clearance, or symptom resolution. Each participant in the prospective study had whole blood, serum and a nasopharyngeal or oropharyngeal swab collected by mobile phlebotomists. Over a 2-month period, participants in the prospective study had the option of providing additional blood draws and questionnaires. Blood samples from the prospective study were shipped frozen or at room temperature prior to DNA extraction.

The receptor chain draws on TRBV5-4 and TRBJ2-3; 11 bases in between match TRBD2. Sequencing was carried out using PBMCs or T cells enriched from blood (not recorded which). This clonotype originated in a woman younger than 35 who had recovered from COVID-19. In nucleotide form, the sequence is TGTGCCAGCACCTCGCCTAGCGGGGGGAACACAGATACGCAGTATTTT. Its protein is CASTSPSGGNTDTQYF.